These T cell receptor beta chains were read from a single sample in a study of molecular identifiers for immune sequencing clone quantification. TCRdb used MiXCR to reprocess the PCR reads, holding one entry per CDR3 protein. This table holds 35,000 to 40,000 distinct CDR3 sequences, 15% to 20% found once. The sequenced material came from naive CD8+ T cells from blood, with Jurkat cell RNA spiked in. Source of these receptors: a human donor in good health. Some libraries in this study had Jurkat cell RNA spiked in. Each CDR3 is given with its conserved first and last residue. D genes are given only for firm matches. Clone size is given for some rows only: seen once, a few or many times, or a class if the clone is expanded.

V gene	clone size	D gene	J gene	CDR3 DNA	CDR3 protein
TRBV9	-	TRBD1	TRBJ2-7	TGTGCCAGCAGCCTAGGGACAGGGGCAGTCGAGCAGTACTTC	CASSLGTGAVEQYF
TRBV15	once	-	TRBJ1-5	TGTGCCACCAGCAGCCCGGCAGCCCACAATCAGCCCCAGCATTTT	CATSSPAAHNQPQHF
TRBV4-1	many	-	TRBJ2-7	TGCGCCAGCAGCCTTGGCCTGAGCTCCTACGAGCAGTACTTC	CASSLGLSSYEQYF
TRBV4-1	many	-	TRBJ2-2	TGCGCCAGCAGCCCGAGCAGCACCGGGGAGCTGTTTTTT	CASSPSSTGELFF
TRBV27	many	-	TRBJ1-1	TGTGCCAGCAGTACCAGGGCCGCAGGAGAAGCTTTCTTT	CASSTRAAGEAFF
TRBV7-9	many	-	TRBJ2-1	TGTGCCAGCAGCTTATCGGTAGATGAGCAGTTCTTC	CASSLSVDEQFF
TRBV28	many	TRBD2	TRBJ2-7	TGTGCCAGCAGTCCAGCCCAGACGGGGGGAACCTACGAGCAGTACTTC	CASSPAQTGGTYEQYF
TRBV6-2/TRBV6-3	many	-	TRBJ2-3	TGTGCCAGCAGTTATCCAGATACGCAGTATTTT	CASSYPDTQYF
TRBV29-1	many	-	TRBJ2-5	TGCAGCGTGGATGAATTGCGGCAAGAGACCCAGTACTTC	CSVDELRQETQYF
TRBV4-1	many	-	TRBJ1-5	TGCGCCAGCAGCCTGGAACGTAATAGCAATCAGCCCCAGCATTTT	CASSLERNSNQPQHF
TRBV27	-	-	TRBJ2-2	TGTGCCAGCAGTTTATTCGCACCCGCGAACACCGGGGAGCTGTTTTTT	CASSLFAPANTGELFF
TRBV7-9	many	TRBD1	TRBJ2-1	TGTGCCAGCGAGACAGGGATCTACAATGAGCAGTTCTTC	CASETGIYNEQFF
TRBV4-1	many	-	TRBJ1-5	TGCGCCAGCAGCCAAGACACCGGCGCATTCCAGCCCCAGCATTTT	CASSQDTGAFQPQHF
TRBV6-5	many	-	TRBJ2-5	TGTGCCAGCAGTTATCGTCCGCAAGAGACCCAGTACTTC	CASSYRPQETQYF
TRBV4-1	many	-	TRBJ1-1	TGCGCCAGCAGCCAAGAGGGGGGGGCGGGCATGAACACTGAAGCTTTCTTT	CASSQEGGAGMNTEAFF
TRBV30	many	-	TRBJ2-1	TGTGCCTGGCGTAACACATGGACTGAGCAGTTCTTC	CAWRNTWTEQFF
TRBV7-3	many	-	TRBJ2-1	TGTGCCAGCAGCTTAACACCGGGAAGCCCAGGTACCTACAATGAGCAGTTCTTC	CASSLTPGSPGTYNEQFF
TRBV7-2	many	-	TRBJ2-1	TGTGCCAGCTCCCCTTGGTGGGAGTCCTCCTACAATGAGCAGTTCTTC	CASSPWWESSYNEQFF
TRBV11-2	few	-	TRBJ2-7	TGTGCCAGCAGCCCTACTTCTCCCTACGAGCAGTACTTC	CASSPTSPYEQYF
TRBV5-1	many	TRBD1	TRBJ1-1	TGCGCCAGCAGCCCTGATACAGGGGTAGTGAACACTGAAGCTTTCTTT	CASSPDTGVVNTEAFF
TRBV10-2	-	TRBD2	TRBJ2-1	TGCGCCAGCAGTGAAGGTAGCGGGGGCCACAATGAGCAGTTCTTC	CASSEGSGGHNEQFF
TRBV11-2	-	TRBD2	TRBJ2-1	TGTGCCTGCAGCTTAGTTCCGGGACTAGCTGCCTACAATGAGCAGTTCTTC	CACSLVPGLAAYNEQFF
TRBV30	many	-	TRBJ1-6	TGTGCCTGGAGTGTATTATCTTCTGGCAATTCACCCCTCCACTTT	CAWSVLSSGNSPLHF
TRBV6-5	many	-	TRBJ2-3	TGTGCCAGCAGTTACTCGAGTCCAGGACTGGATACGCAGTATTTT	CASSYSSPGLDTQYF
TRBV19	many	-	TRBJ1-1	TGTGCCAGTAGTACGCCAAACACTGAAGCTTTCTTT	CASSTPNTEAFF
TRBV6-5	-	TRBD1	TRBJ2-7	TGTGCCAGCAGTTACCGGACAGGGATCTACGAGCAGTACTTC	CASSYRTGIYEQYF
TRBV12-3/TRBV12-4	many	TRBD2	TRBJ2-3	TGTGCCAGCAGTCCTAGCGGGAGCACAGATACGCAGTATTTT	CASSPSGSTDTQYF
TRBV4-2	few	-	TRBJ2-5	TGTGCCAGCAGCCAAGAGCGGGAACAAGAGACCCAGTACTTC	CASSQEREQETQYF
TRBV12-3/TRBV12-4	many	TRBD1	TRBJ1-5	TGTGCCAGCAGCCCACAGGGGAGTCAGCCCCAGCATTTT	CASSPQGSQPQHF
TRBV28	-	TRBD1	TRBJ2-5	TGTGCCAGCAGCTCCGGGACAGAAGAGACCCAGTACTTC	CASSSGTEETQYF
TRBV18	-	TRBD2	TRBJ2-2	TGTGCCAGCTCACCGTCCCTAGCGGGGGAGATAACGACGGCCGGGGAGCTGTTTTTT	CASSPSLAGEITTAGELFF
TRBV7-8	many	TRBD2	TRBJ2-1	TGTGCCAGCAGCTTAAGGACTAGCGGGGGGGTCTATTATGAGCAGTTCTTC	CASSLRTSGGVYYEQFF
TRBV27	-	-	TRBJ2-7	TGTGCCAGCAGTTTCTTGCCCCCCTACGAGCAGTACTTC	CASSFLPPYEQYF
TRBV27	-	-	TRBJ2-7	TGTGCCAGCACCTCCAGTCCCCCGGGCGGCGAGCAGTACTTC	CASTSSPPGGEQYF
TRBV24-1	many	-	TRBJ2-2	TGTGCCACCAGTGCAGTTAGCACCGGGGAGCTGTTTTTT	CATSAVSTGELFF
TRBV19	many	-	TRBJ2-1	TGTGCCAGTAGTACCCCTCACAGGGTTTTTCCTTACAATGAGCAGTTCTTC	CASSTPHRVFPYNEQFF
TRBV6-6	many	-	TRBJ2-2	TGTGCCAGCACCTATGGAGCCGGGGAGCTGTTTTTT	CASTYGAGELFF
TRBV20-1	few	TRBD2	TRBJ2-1	TGCAGTGCTGATGGGGGACTAGCGAATGCCAATGAGCAGTTCTTC	CSADGGLANANEQFF
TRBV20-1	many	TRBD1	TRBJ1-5	TGCAGTGCTAGGGAAACAGGGGCGGTTCAGCCCCAGCATTTT	CSARETGAVQPQHF
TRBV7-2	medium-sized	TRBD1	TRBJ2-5	TGTGCCAGCAGCTTTTTCCTGACAGGGGGCGCGCGGGGCCAAGAGACCCAGTACTTC	CASSFFLTGGARGQETQYF
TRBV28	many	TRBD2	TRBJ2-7	TGTGCCAGCAGTTTCTCCCCCCTAGCGGGAGGGCCGAGCTCCTACGAGCAGTACTTC	CASSFSPLAGGPSSYEQYF
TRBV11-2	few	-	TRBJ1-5	TGTGCCAGCAGCCCAAGGATGCGGGGGGTAAAGAGCAATCAGCCCCAGCATTTT	CASSPRMRGVKSNQPQHF
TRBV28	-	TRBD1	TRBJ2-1	TGTGCCAGCAGTTTACAGGGGGCGATAAATGAGCAGTTCTTC	CASSLQGAINEQFF
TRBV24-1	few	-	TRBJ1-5	TGTGCCACCAGTGCCATGGGGTCGTGGCAGCCCCAGCATTTT	CATSAMGSWQPQHF
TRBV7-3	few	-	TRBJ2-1	TGTGCCAGCAGCCCCAGCGTTGGGGTGTTGTATGAGCAGTTCTTC	CASSPSVGVLYEQFF
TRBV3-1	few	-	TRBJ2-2	TGTGCCAGCAGCCAGTCTTCTCACACCGGGGAGCTGGTTTTT	CASSQSSHTGELVF
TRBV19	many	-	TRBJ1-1	TGTGCCAGTAGCCTCGAGGGTGGGGGCACTGAAGCTTTCTTT	CASSLEGGGTEAFF
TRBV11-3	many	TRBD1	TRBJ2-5	TGTGCCAGCAGCCCTAGTAGGACAGGGGGTGAGACCCAGTACTTC	CASSPSRTGGETQYF